These 24 T cell receptor beta chains were sequenced from one sample in a study of T cells in narcolepsy. The method was immunoSEQ multiplex PCR; TCRdb's version includes in-frame clones alone and lacks a portion of them. Of approximately 30,000 clones listed, 65% to 90% are singletons. Sample: CD45RA- memory CD4+ T cells from PBMCs. The receptor source for this set is a human donor with narcolepsy.

This chain uses TRBV4-1 with TRBJ2-6, with 9 positions matching TRBD1. The CDR3 runs 18 residues. V was clipped by 5 bases and J by 3 bases; unmatched bases: 11. Germline CDR1 is MGHRA and CDR2 is YSYEKL. The CDR3 bases are TGCGCCAGCAGCTCGATTGGGGACAGGGCTGGTGGGGCCAACGTCCTGACTTTC. Translating gives CASSSIGDRAGGANVLTF.

This clone was recorded a few times. The chain joins TRBV5-5 to TRBJ2-2, with TRBD2 matching over 11 bases. The CDR3 totals 19 residues. Trimming at V came to 1 base and at J to 6 bases, leaving 14 bases not matched to a gene. Germline CDR1 and CDR2: SGHKS and YYEKEE (reference sequence). CDR3 coding DNA: TGTGCCAGCAGCTTGAACTCCCCCGAGCCGGGACTAGCGGCCGGGGAGCTGTTTTTT. It specifies CASSLNSPEPGLAAGELFF.

The chain uses TRBV30 and TRBJ2-5, with TRBD1 matching 11 bases. Germline loops: CDR1 GTSNPN, CDR2 SVGIG (reference sequence). The CDR3 has 15 residues. J was trimmed by 4 bases and V by 1 base; bases with no gene match: 5. CDR3 in amino acids: CAWSGRDRGRETQYF. The CDR3 DNA is TGTGCCTGGAGTGGTCGGGACAGGGGGAGAGAGACCCAGTACTTC.

The chain recombines TRBV14 with TRBJ1-1; weak D call: TRBD1 (5 bases). The germline gives CDR1 SGHDN, CDR2 FVKESK. With 4 bases removed from V and 6 bases from J, the gap between germline ends came to 21 bases. The CDR3 has 16 residues. Here the CDR3 reads CASSPLYGREGPEAFF. The DNA of the CDR3 is TGTGCCAGCAGCCCCCTTTATGGCAGGGAAGGGCCTGAAGCTTTCTTT.

J is TRBJ2-2 and V is TRBV29-1; no reliable D call. V was cut by 5 bases and J by 3 bases, with 13 bases left in between. The CDR3 is made up of 14 amino acids. Germline V gives CDR1 SQVTM, CDR2 ANQGSEA. CDR3 loop: CSVQEGKYTGELFF. The CDR3 DNA is TGCAGCGTTCAGGAAGGGAAATACACCGGGGAGCTGTTTTTT.

V and J are TRBV21-1 and TRBJ2-2; TRBD1, the table's D call, lacks a check against the DNA. TRBV21-1 is marked as a pseudogene. This CDR3 has 17 residues. The CDR3 here is CASSRIPGQGYTGELFF. The CDR3 DNA is TGTGCCAGCAGCAGAATTCCGGGACAGGGCTACACCGGGGAGCTGTTTTTT.

In DNA, the CDR3 is TGTGCCAGCAGCGGAACGGGACAGAACTACTATGGCTACACCTTC. Amino acids: CASSGTGQNYYGYTF. The chain carries TRBV5-6 and TRBJ1-2, with 7 nucleotides matching TRBD1. CDR1 is SGHDT and CDR2 is YYEEEE in the germline V gene. V lost 4 bases, J lost 3 bases, and 9 bases stayed unmatched. The CDR3 spans 15 residues.

This clone was observed a single time. This chain connects TRBV6-1 to TRBJ1-5; D remains unclear. The CDR3 consists of 15 residues. The V gene's germline CDR1 is MNHNS and CDR2 SASEGT. Trimming left V 6 bases short and J 2 bases short, with 14 bases between. CDR3 nucleotides: TGTGCCAGCAGGGCCTGGGTGGACGGCAATCAGCCCCAGCATTTT. This translates into CASRAWVDGNQPQHF.

The chain has TRBV30 and TRBJ2-7; TRBD2 is a possible D gene (6 bases). CDR1 and CDR2 from the germline V gene are GTSNPN and SVGIG (reference sequence). This CDR3 has 16 amino acids. V was cut by 2 bases and J by 6 bases, with 23 bases left in between. The CDR3 is CAWSTRLGGSGSEQYF. The CDR3, as DNA: TGTGCCTGGAGTACGCGGTTGGGTGGGTCCGGGAGCGAGCAGTACTTC.

The chain combines TRBV7-2 with TRBJ1-2; D unresolved. The germline V and J ends were trimmed by 2 bases and 4 bases, with 11 bases remaining between them. The CDR3 has 14 residues. Germline V lookup: CDR1 SGHTA, CDR2 FQGNSA. CDR3 amino acids: CASSLQASSYGYTF. CDR3 bases: TGTGCCAGCAGCTTACAGGCTTCGAGCTATGGCTACACCTTC. The entire variable domain, with the rest obtained from reference TRBV7-2 and TRBJ1-2, is as follows: GAGVSQSPSNKVTEKGKDVELRCDPISGHTALYWYRQSLGQGLEFLIYFQGNSAPDKSGLPSDRFSAERTGGSVSTLTIQRTQQEDSAVYLCASSLQASSYGYTFGSGTRLTVV.

The J gene is TRBJ1-1, the V gene TRBV28; a weak D match, TRBD1 (6 bases). From germline, CDR1 is MDHEN and CDR2 SYDVKM. CDR3 length equals 13 residues. V shed 5 bases and J shed 3 bases, with 10 bases lying between them. The CDR3 bases are TGTGCCAGCAGTACAGGGCGATACACTGAAGCTTTCTTT. Its protein is CASSTGRYTEAFF.

In this sample, this clone turned up once. The chain recombines TRBV5-1 with TRBJ1-3; TRBD1 matches at 8 bases. Germline-derived CDR1 and CDR2 are SGHRS and YFSETQ. V shed 3 bases and J 7 bases; nucleotides not matched to a gene: 9. The CDR3 extends over 15 amino acids. In DNA form, the CDR3 reads TGCGCCAGCAGCTCCGAAGGAACAGGGGGGAACACCATATATTTT. Its translation: CASSSEGTGGNTIYF.

V gene TRBV10-2 combines with J gene TRBJ1-6; no reliable D call. The CDR3 covers 14 residues. V was trimmed by 4 bases and J by 10 bases, leaving 14 bases between them. Germline loops: CDR1 WSHSY, CDR2 SAAADI. The CDR3 DNA sequence: TGCGCCAGCAGTGTGGAAGAAGGAATCTCACCCCTCCACTTT. As protein: CASSVEEGISPLHF.

CDR3 nucleotide sequence: TGTGCCATCTCCGGCACGGAGGACATTCAGTACTTC. Its protein is CAISGTEDIQYF. The V call is TRBV10-3, the J call TRBJ2-4; TRBD2 might be the D (5 bases). Germline-derived CDR1 and CDR2 are ENHRY and SYGVKD. Trimming removed 8 bases from V and 8 bases from J, with 13 bases in between. The CDR3 covers 12 residues.

This clone was seen just once. V gene TRBV19 combines with J gene TRBJ2-5; 7 bases map to TRBD1. The CDR3 totals 14 residues. Trimming cost V 4 bases and J 2 bases; bases outside gene matches: 4. Germline-derived CDR1 and CDR2 are LNHDA and SQIVND (reference sequence). CDR3 sequence: CASSTSGGQETQYF. The DNA for the CDR3 is TGTGCCAGTAGTACCTCAGGGGGACAAGAGACCCAGTACTTC.

The CDR3 DNA is TGTGCCTGGAGCGAGGGGGGCCGGTACTCGGAGCAGTTCTTC. It specifies CAWSEGGRYSEQFF. V gene TRBV30 combines with J gene TRBJ2-1; tentatively, D is TRBD1 or TRBD2 (6 bases each). The CDR3 is 14 residues long. CDR1 and CDR2 from the germline V gene are GTSNPN and SVGIG (reference sequence). V lost 3 bases and J 10 bases, leaving 19 bases between the germline ends.

This chain links TRBV5-4 with TRBJ1-2; 9 bases are a match to TRBD1. CDR1 and CDR2 from the germline V gene are SGHNT and YYREEE (reference sequence). The CDR3 totals 16 residues. Trimming at V came to 3 bases and at J to 0 bases, leaving 6 bases not matched to a gene. CDR3 coding DNA: TGTGCCAGCAGCTCCGGACAGGGGACCTCTAACTATGGCTACACCTTC. Amino acids: CASSSGQGTSNYGYTF.

A note on this clone: The CDR3 end shows no conserved phenylalanine or tryptophan, and so a read error is likely. The chain employs TRBV5-1 and TRBJ1-2; D call uncertain. The CDR3 is 15 amino acids. Germline CDR1 and CDR2: SGHRS and YFSETQ. Trimming removed 0 bases at V and 4 bases at J, with 13 bases between. As DNA, the CDR3 is TGCGCCAGCAGCTTGGTGGCAGGAGGTATCTATGGCTACACCTCC. This sequence encodes CASSLVAGGIYGYTS.

The chain employs TRBV2 and TRBJ1-3; D gene ambiguous. The CDR3 has 15 amino acids. Germline CDR1 and CDR2: SNHLY and FYNNEI. V was clipped by 4 bases and J by 2 bases, with 12 bases between them. CDR3 region: CASSVGKVAGNTIYF. Here the CDR3 DNA reads TGTGCCAGCAGTGTGGGCAAGGTAGCTGGAAACACCATATATTTT.

The table lists this clone with a count of one. A read error may account for a junction end that differs from germline. The chain joins TRBV19 to TRBJ1-2; a possible D gene is TRBD1 (6 bases). Germline V CDR1 and CDR2: LNHDA, SQIVND (reference sequence). This CDR3 is 16 amino acids long. The CDR3 DNA follows: TGTGCCAGTAGTGTCAACAGGGACGTCGGGCTCTATGACTACACCTTC. Its translation is CASSVNRDVGLYDYTF.

The genes are TRBV30 and TRBJ1-4; perhaps TRBD1 as D (6 bases). Trimming stripped 0 bases from V and 2 bases from J, with 25 bases between. Germline CDR1 GTSNPN, CDR2 SVGIG (reference sequence). The CDR3 is made up of 20 amino acids. CDR3 coding DNA: TGTGCCTGGAGTGTGTATTATACAGGGCCCTCAACGCAGACTAATGAAAAACTGTTTTTT. Amino acids: CAWSVYYTGPSTQTNEKLFF.

This clone showed up just a few times. V usage is TRBV7-2 and J usage is TRBJ2-7, with 9 bases aligning to TRBD2. Germline V gene data show CDR1 as SGHTA and CDR2 as FQGNSA. This CDR3 contains 16 residues. With 9 bases clipped from V and 3 bases from J, the junction kept 15 bases outside the gene matches. CDR3 residues: CASHPGGLALSYEQYF. The CDR3 region has the DNA TGTGCCAGTCACCCCGGAGGACTAGCGCTAAGCTACGAGCAGTACTTC.

This clone was seen a few times. This chain joins TRBV5-1 and TRBJ2-7, with 11 bases matching TRBD2. J was trimmed by 7 bases and V by 0 bases; bases with no gene match: 12. The CDR3 length is 17 residues. From germline, CDR1 is SGHRS and CDR2 YFSETQ. The chain's CDR3 is CASSLVSGLAAQGEQYF. The CDR3 bases are TGCGCCAGCAGCTTGGTATCGGGACTAGCGGCCCAGGGGGAGCAGTACTTC.

The J gene is TRBJ1-2, the V gene TRBV6-1, with D possibly being TRBD1 (6 bases). Between the trimmed V and J ends, which lost 8 bases and 5 bases, there was a span of 15 bases. Germline-derived CDR1 and CDR2 are MNHNS and SASEGT. This CDR3 has 13 residues. As DNA, the CDR3 is TGTGCCAGCGGGGGGGCGGTAGCTTATGGCTACACCTTC. It specifies CASGGAVAYGYTF.